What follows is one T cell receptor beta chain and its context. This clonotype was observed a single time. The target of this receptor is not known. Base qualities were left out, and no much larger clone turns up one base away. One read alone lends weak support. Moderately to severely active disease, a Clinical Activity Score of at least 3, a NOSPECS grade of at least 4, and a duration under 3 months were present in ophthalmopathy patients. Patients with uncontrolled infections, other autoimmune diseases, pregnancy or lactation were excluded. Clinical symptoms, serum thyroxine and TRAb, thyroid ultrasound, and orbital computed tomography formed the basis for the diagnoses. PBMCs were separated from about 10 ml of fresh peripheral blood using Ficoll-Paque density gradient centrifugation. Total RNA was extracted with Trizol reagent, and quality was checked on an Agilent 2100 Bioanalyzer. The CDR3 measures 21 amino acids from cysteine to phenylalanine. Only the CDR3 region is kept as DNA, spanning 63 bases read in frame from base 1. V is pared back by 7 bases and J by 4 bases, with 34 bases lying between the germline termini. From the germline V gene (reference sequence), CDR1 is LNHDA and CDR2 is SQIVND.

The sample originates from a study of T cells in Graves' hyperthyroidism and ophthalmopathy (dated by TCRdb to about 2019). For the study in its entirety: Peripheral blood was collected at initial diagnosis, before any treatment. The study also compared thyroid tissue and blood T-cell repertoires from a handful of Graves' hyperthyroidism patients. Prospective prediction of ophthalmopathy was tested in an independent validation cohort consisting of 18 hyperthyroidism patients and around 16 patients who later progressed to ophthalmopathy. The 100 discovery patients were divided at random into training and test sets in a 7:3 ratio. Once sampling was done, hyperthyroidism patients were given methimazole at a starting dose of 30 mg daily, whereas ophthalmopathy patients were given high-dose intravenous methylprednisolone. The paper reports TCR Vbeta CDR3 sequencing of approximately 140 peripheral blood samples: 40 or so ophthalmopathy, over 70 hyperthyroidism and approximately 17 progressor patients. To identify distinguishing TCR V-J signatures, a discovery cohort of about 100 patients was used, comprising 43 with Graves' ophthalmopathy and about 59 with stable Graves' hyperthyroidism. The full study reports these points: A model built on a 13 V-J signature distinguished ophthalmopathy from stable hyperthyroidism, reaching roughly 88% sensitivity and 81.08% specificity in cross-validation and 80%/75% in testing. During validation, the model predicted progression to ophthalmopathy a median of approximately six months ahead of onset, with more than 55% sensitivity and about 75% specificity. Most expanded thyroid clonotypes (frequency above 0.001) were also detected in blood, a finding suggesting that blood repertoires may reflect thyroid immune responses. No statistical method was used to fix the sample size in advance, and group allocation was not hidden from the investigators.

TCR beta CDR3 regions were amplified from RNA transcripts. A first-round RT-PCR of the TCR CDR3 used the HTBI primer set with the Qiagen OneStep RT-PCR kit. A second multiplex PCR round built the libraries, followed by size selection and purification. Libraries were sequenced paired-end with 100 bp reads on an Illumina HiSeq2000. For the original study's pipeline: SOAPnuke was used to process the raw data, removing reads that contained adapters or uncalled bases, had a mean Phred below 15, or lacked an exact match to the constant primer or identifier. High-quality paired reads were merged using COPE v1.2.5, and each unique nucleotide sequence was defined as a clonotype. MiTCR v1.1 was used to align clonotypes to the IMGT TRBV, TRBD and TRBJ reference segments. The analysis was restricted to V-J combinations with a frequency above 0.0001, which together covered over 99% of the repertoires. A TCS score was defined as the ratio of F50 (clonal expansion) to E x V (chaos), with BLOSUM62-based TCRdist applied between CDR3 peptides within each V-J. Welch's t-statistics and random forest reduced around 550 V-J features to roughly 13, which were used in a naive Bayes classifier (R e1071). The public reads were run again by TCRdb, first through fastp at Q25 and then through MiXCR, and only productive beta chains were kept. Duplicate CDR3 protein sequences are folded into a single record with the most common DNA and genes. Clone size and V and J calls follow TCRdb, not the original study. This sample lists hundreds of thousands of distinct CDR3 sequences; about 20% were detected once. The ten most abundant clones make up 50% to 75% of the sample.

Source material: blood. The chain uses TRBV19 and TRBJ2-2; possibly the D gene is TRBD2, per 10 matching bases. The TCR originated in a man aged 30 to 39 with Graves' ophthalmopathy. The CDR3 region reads CASNFKTGGGLAGVGTGELFF. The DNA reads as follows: TGTGCCAGTAACTTCAAAACAGGGGGCGGCCTAGCGGGAGTTGGCACCGGGGAGCTGTTTTTT.